This T cell receptor (beta chain) emerged from a study of T cell changes during pregnancy in multiple sclerosis (dated by TCRdb to the late 2010s). At the level of the whole study: The study looked at changes in the T cell repertoire across pregnancy in women with multiple sclerosis.

Receptor libraries were prepared by the immunoSEQ multiplex PCR assay. Imported from immuneACCESS, the table was reduced by TCRdb to in-frame sequences with V and J called. These copies leave out some clones; in studies compared against another copy, an unresolved V gene accounts for under half, and the cause of the remainder is not known. The sample contains around 56,000 clones, approximately 94% of them found a single time. About 2.5% of the sample is taken by the ten largest. A note on this clone: No antigen is known for it. No qualities accompany the bases; no much larger clone lies one base away.

This material consisted of CD8+ T cells from peripheral blood mononuclear cells, taken after pregnancy. This receptor was taken from a female donor with multiple sclerosis, enrolled in a pregnancy study.

CDR3 region: CASSLGPGQPQHF. The nucleotides read TGTGCCAGCAGCTTAGGGCCCGGGCAGCCCCAGCATTTT. The chain employs TRBV7-6 and TRBJ1-5; the D gene identity is not certain. V drops 1 base and J drops 7 bases, leaving 8 bases in between. From the cysteine through the phenylalanine, the CDR3 covers 13 amino acids. Only the CDR3 portion is preserved as DNA: 39 bases, with reading frame beginning at the first base. Sequences SGHVS (CDR1) and FNYEAQ (CDR2) are obtained from the germline V gene.